Described below is a single T cell receptor (beta chain) sequence and its context. Antigen: not known. Measured with immunoSEQ multiplex PCR; TCRdb has only the in-frame clones, and not every one. The sample lists 85,000 to 130,000 clones; 86% were seen once. V was shortened by 5 bases and J by 1 base, with 8 bases between the two germline ends. The CDR3 length is 13 residues. The data are from a study of T cell responses to AZD1222 COVID-19 vaccine. General study results and limits: Clonal diversity may have been underestimated in mostly white British donors. Spike-specific TCR breadth rose after two AZD1222 doses, and depth rose as well.

The source is an adult who received the MenACWY meningococcal vaccine as a control. The chain uses TRBV12-3 or TRBV12-4 and TRBJ1-2; unclear D gene. This specimen consisted of peripheral blood, obtained 28 days after the second dose of the MenACWY control vaccine. CDR3 nucleotides: TGTGCCAGCAGTCCCTGGATTAACTATGGCTACACCTTC. The encoded protein is CASSPWINYGYTF.